This T cell receptor (beta chain) was identified in a study of T cell repertoires in cytomegalovirus infection. This clonotype was recorded at least ten times. Its matching antigen is unknown. TCRdb fed the reads into MiXCR, producing one record per CDR3 protein. The repertoire holds some 250,000 distinct CDR3 sequences, with approximately 9.1% as singletons. The V end lost 6 bases, the J end lost 5 bases, and 7 bases lay between the germline ends. Per the germline V gene, CDR1 is MNHEY and CDR2 is SVGEGT. The CDR3 has 12 amino acids. General study points: HLA-C-restricted CMV-specific TCR beta clonotypes prevailed in the ex vivo response.

This receptor was obtained from a human donor in good health (CMV status not recorded). Some clones in this sample may be carry-over from other donors' samples. The chain has TRBV6-2 or TRBV6-3 and TRBJ1-4, with unresolved D. The sample comprised PBMCs. The CDR3 DNA reads TGTGCCAGCAGCCGCCCGAATGAAAAACTGTTTTTT. Translated: CASSRPNEKLFF.